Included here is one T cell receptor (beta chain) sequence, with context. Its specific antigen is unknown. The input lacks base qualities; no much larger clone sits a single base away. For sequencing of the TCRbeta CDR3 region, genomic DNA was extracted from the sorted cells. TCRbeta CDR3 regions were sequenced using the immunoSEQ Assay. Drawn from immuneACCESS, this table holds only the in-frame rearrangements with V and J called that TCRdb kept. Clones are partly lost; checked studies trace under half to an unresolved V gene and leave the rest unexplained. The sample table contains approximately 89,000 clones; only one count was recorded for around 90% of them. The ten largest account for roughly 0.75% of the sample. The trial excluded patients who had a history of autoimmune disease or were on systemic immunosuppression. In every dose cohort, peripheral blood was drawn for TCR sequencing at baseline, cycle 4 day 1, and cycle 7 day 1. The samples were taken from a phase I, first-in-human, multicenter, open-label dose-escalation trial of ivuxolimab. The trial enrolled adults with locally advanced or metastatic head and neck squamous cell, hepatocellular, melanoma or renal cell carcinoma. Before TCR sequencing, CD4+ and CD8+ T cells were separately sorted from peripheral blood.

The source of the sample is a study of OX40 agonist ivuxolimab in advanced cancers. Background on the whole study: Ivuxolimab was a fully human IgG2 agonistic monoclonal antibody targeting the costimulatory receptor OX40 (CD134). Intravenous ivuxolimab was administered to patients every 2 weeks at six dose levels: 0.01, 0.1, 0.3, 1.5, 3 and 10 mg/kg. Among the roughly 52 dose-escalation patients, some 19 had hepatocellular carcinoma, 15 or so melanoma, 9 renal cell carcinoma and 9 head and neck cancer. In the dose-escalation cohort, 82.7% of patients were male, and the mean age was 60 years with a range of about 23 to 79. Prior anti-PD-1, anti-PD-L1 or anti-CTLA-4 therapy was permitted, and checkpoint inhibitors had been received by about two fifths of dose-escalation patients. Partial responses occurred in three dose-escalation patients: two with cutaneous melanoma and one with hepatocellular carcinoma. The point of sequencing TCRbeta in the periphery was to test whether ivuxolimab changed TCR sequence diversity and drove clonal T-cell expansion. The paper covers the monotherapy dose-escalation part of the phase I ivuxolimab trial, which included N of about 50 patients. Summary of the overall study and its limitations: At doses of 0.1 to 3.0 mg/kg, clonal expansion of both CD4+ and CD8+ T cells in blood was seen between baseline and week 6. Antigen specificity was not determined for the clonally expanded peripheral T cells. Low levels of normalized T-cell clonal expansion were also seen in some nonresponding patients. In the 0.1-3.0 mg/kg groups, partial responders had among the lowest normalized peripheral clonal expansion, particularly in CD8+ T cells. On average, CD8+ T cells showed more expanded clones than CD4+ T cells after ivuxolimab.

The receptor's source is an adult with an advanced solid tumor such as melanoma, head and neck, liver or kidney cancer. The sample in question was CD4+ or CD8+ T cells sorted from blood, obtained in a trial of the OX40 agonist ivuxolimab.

The bases are TGTGCCAGCAGCTTAGGCGGGGGGCCAAGCACAGATACGCAGTATTTT. Its protein product is CASSLGGGPSTDTQYF. Recombination connected TRBV5-4 to TRBJ2-3; 8 central nucleotides agree with TRBD2. The CDR3 contains 16 residues, cysteine and phenylalanine counted. This entry keeps only the CDR3 DNA: 48 bases, framed from base 1. The germline V gene (reference sequence) sets CDR1 to SGHNT and CDR2 to YYREEE. V has 2 bases trimmed and J has 0 bases trimmed; junction bases matching no gene number 5.